This T cell receptor (beta chain) was recovered during a study of long-term antiretroviral therapy in people with HIV. On the study more broadly: About a decade before 2015, the earliest samples were taken when ART was typically delayed.

Study conclusions and caveats: Regardless of time point, clones expanded before ART dominated the repertoire. Whereas controls had wider CDR3 length ranges, HIV repertoires had narrower ones.

Post-ART PBMC samples numbered at least two per donor, and pre-ART ones at least one. The run of the v3.0 immunoSEQ assay was at survey level. The assay was immunoSEQ multiplex PCR, and TCRdb's table has in-frame clones only and misses some. The data contain tens of thousands of clones, approximately 91% of them singletons. With respect to this clone: Its target is not known.

Trimming at V came to 6 bases and at J to 4 bases, leaving 6 bases not matched to a gene. This CDR3 is 14 amino acids long. Germline V gene lookup returns CDR1 MNHEY and CDR2 SVGAGI. The chain has TRBV6-5 and TRBJ1-2; 9 nucleotides agree with TRBD1. The receptor was derived from a man aged 60-69 years with HIV. The sequenced sample was unsorted PBMCs, obtained 0.6 years after starting antiretroviral therapy. In nucleotides, the CDR3 is TGTGCCAGCAGGACCCGGGACAGGGTCTATGGCTACACCTTC. Protein product: CASRTRDRVYGYTF.